This T cell receptor (beta chain) was identified during a study of T cells in pancreatic ductal adenocarcinoma. Notes on the study in general: No significant tumor-blood clonality difference; means were about 0.1 and 0.065. Unique clonotypes were about 8.2-fold more numerous in blood than in tumor. Results skew toward the minority of patients with early-stage disease.

The sample holds one count of this clone. Antigen specificity is unknown. This table comes from immunoSEQ multiplex PCR, and its TCRdb copy is limited to in-frame clones, with some not included. The data hold about 98,000 clones, with nearly 95% observed a single time. Between the trimmed V and J ends, which lost 5 bases and 4 bases, there was a span of 15 bases. CDR1 and CDR2 from the germline V gene are SGHTA and FQGNSA. This CDR3 spans 14 amino acids. The selected patients with pancreatic ductal adenocarcinoma had surgery but no neoadjuvant therapy. The clonotype was recovered from a human donor with pancreatic ductal adenocarcinoma. The chain has TRBV7-2 and TRBJ2-7; the D gene is possibly TRBD1 (6 bases). Sequencing input: PBMCs. The CDR3 nucleotides are TGTGCCAGCAGCATGGGGGCGCTAGCTTACGAGCAGTACTTC. It yields the protein CASSMGALAYEQYF.